This T cell receptor (beta chain) was recorded in a study of blood T cell repertoires in COVID-19. Study overall: Researchers got acute and convalescent COVID-19 samples from the United States, Italy and Spain. Nucleic acid was either cDNA or gDNA, and it came from T cells, B-cell-depleted T cells, or PBMCs.

In the original workflow: Amplification of reference gene primers was used by the study to estimate nucleated cell counts. Using immunoSEQ multiplex PCR, the repertoire was profiled, and TCRdb retains in-frame clones only, with some absent. V, J and clone size are those of that table, while D and trimming were read from the DNA. The data hold fewer than 350,000 clones, with around 90% observed a single time. Trimming left V 0 bases short and J 8 bases short, with 9 bases between. CDR1 and CDR2 (germline): SGDLS, YYNGEE. This CDR3 is built from 13 residues. This chain connects TRBV9 to TRBJ2-1; no reliable D call. The origin of this receptor is a woman aged 25 to 39 with COVID-19, enrolled during active disease. Sequencing was done on a sample of peripheral blood. Written as DNA, the CDR3 is TGTGCCAGCAGCGTAGAAGTGAGCGATGAGCAGTTCTTC. Its protein product is CASSVEVSDEQFF.